This entry concerns a single T cell receptor beta chain. Its specificity is unknown. This sample is drawn from a study of cytomegalovirus exposure and HLA in healthy donors. PCR amplification relied on 60 Vbeta primers (plus 13 Jbeta primers). Only in-frame clones appear in the TCRdb table, and some are missing; sequencing was by immunoSEQ multiplex PCR. The table lists more than 75,000 clones, around 68% of them singletons. This CDR3 is 17 amino acids long. The germline CDR1 and CDR2 sequences are SGDLS and YYNGEE. V gave up 0 bases and J gave up 9 bases, with 22 bases separating them. Study-level points and caveats: Being productive about 87% or about 30% of the time was typical of most TCR beta V segments in an earlier analysis.

The receptor comes from a man aged 40-49 years in good health and CMV-seropositive. Sequencing used PBMCs. The rearrangement links TRBV9 to TRBJ2-1, with D possibly matching TRBD1 (5 bases). For the CDR3, the DNA is TGTGCCAGCAGCGTAGCTATCGGGCAGGGTGCAGGTAGTGAGCAGTTCTTC. Amino acid sequence: CASSVAIGQGAGSEQFF. Drawing the rest from reference TRBV9 and TRBJ2-1, the complete variable domain is DSGVTQTPKHLITATGQRVTLRCSPRSGDLSVYWYQQSLDQGLQFLIQYYNGEERAKGNILERFSAQQFPDLHSELNLSSLELGDSALYFCASSVAIGQGAGSEQFFGPGTRLTVL.